The sequence of this TCR beta chain was determined in a study of shared T cell receptors in the human thymus. Clones were read by immunoSEQ multiplex PCR, and TCRdb kept only the in-frame ones, dropping some. The table lists about 380,000 clones, around 93% of them singletons. J lost 8 bases, V lost 5 bases, and 10 bases had no gene match. CDR3 length equals 15 residues. Germline CDR1 is SGHNT and CDR2 is YENEEA. The source is a human donor. The gene calls are TRBV11-3 and TRBJ2-1, with TRBD2 identical over 9 bases. The sequenced material came from thymocytes. CDR3 region: CASSRTSVQVDEQFF. The CDR3 DNA follows: TGTGCCAGCAGCCGGACTAGCGTTCAGGTTGATGAGCAGTTCTTC.